The clone carrying this TCR beta chain has a count of ten or more. The target antigen is unknown. Library construction involved attaching unique molecular identifiers to individual cDNA molecules, which allowed quantitative, reproducible TCR counting. TCRdb re-called the RACE reads with MiXCR, one entry per CDR3 protein. The sample shows 35,000 to 45,000 distinct CDR3 sequences, around 11% of them seen only once. The sample's time point: pre-sensitization, week 0. Treatment described: therapeutic diphenylcyclopropenone sensitization with weekly scalp DPC. Venepuncture was done earlier than the placement of each patch test. The sample comes from a study of human T cells and chemical hapten exposure. Study as a whole: Each patient's scalp received weekly diphenylcyclopropenone throughout the approximately 25-week study.

Germline V gene lookup returns CDR1 SGHTA and CDR2 FQGNSA. The ends were cut back, 7 bases at V and 7 bases at J, with 8 bases in the middle. The CDR3 is 11 residues long. Study-wide results and caveats: Following DPC sensitization, TCRs present above 1 in 1000 frequency showed no change.

The genes are TRBV7-2 and TRBJ2-1, with a weak D call TRBD2 (6 bases). Specimen: whole blood, collected in connection with sensitization to the hapten diphenylcyclopropenone (DPC). This clonotype was obtained from a woman under 40 with alopecia areata. Some clones in this sample may be carry-over from other donors' samples. The CDR3 loop is CASNGLNEQFF. CDR3 sequence (DNA): TGTGCCAGCAACGGACTAAATGAGCAGTTCTTC.